Below are 6 T cell receptor beta chains sequenced from a single sample in a study of regulatory T cells in long-lasting Graves disease. Time point indicated: newly diagnosed GD, antithyroid drugs for less than 3 months. Extracted PBMC RNA gave rise to the TCR library. iRepertoire HTBI primers and Arm-PCR of CDR3 regions built TCR beta libraries. TCRdb independently ran MiXCR on the multiplex PCR reads; one entry per CDR3 protein. The top ten hold 22% of the sample, which has around 400,000 distinct CDR3 sequences, 15% seen once. This specimen consisted of peripheral blood mononuclear cells (PBMCs), obtained at new diagnosis, from a patient treated with antithyroid drugs. Receptors were obtained from a female donor with Graves disease.

This clonotype has a count of ten or more. V and J are TRBV7-3 and TRBJ2-4; the D gene is possibly TRBD2 (7 bases). V lost 5 bases and J 0 bases, leaving 17 bases between the germline ends. Germline V gives CDR1 SGHTA, CDR2 FQGTGA. CDR3 size: 17 residues. The CDR3 DNA is TGTGCCAGCAGCCCGGGTGGGGGGGCGGAAGCCAAAAACATTCAGTACTTC. It specifies CASSPGGGAEAKNIQYF.

This clonotype was counted a few times. The chain links TRBV20-1 to TRBJ2-1, with 11 bases lining up with TRBD2. The CDR3 extends over 14 amino acids. Germline CDR1 reads DFQATT; CDR2 reads SNEGSKA (reference sequence). With V trimmed by 5 bases and J by 6 bases, 6 bases remained unmatched. The CDR3 reads CSAALAGDGNEQFF. CDR3 sequence (DNA): TGCAGTGCTGCACTAGCGGGAGACGGCAATGAGCAGTTCTTC.

This chain connects TRBV20-1 to TRBJ1-4, with D tentatively TRBD1 (5 bases). The CDR3 is 14 amino acids. Germline assignment: CDR1 DFQATT and CDR2 SNEGSKA (reference sequence). The ends were cut back, 5 bases at V and 7 bases at J, with 17 bases in the middle. This CDR3 is CSALLGEGGEKLFF. CDR3 in DNA: TGCAGTGCTCTCTTAGGGGAGGGTGGTGAAAAACTGTTTTTT.

This clonotype occurred many times. The chain combines TRBV13 with TRBJ2-7; 9 positions agree with TRBD2. Germline CDR1 reads PRHDT; CDR2 reads FYEKMQ (reference sequence). V was pared by 5 bases and J by 9 bases, with 11 bases of the junction left unmatched. The CDR3 length is 14 residues. The CDR3 region is CASSLERGEWGQYF. DNA for the CDR3: TGTGCCAGCAGCCTCGAGCGGGGGGAATGGGGGCAGTACTTC.

The rearrangement joins TRBV6-2 or TRBV6-3 to TRBJ1-4, with 7 nucleotides matching TRBD1. J gave up 8 bases and V 4 bases, and 4 bases lay outside the gene matches. The CDR3 is 13 residues long. Germline CDR1 MNHEY, CDR2 SVGEGT. DNA of the CDR3: TGTGCCAGCAGTTCGACAGGGAAAGAAAAACTGTTTTTT. Translation: CASSSTGKEKLFF.

This clonotype occurred many times. The rearrangement uses TRBV20-1 and TRBJ2-7, with D possibly TRBD2 on 6 matching bases. This CDR3 contains 13 residues. Trimming took 4 bases from V and 2 from J, leaving 12 bases between them. Germline CDR1 DFQATT, CDR2 SNEGSKA (reference sequence). The CDR3 loop is CSAIEGGPYEQYF. As DNA, the CDR3 is TGCAGTGCTATTGAGGGAGGACCCTACGAGCAGTACTTC.